Each of the 16 T cell receptor beta chains below was sequenced from the same sample in a study of cytomegalovirus exposure and HLA in healthy donors. Researchers ran the PCR with 60 Vbeta and 13 Jbeta primers. The method was immunoSEQ multiplex PCR; TCRdb's version includes in-frame clones alone and lacks a portion of them. There are roughly 100,000 clones in the sample; over 70% occur only once, and approximately 2% lies in the top ten. Sequencing used PBMCs. These receptors were collected from a man aged 25-45 years in good health and CMV-seronegative.

V is TRBV5-4 and J is TRBJ2-2; weak D call: TRBD1 (6 bases). The CDR3 length is 16 residues. V gave up 0 bases and J gave up 0 bases, with 9 bases separating them. Germline V gene data show CDR1 as SGHNT and CDR2 as YYREEE (reference sequence). CDR3 amino acids: CASSLGTDPNTGELFF. CDR3 DNA sequence: TGTGCCAGCAGCTTGGGGACAGATCCGAACACCGGGGAGCTGTTTTTT.

This clone was detected only once. The V gene is TRBV9, the J gene TRBJ1-2; unclear D gene. CDR3 length equals 12 residues. Germline CDR1 SGDLS, CDR2 YYNGEE. The germline V and J ends were trimmed by 2 bases and 8 bases, with 10 bases remaining between them. The CDR3 bases are TGTGCCAGCAGCGTTAGCACTGGAGGCTACACCTTC. The encoded protein is CASSVSTGGYTF.

This chain connects TRBV28 to TRBJ1-2, with D possibly TRBD1 on 5 matching bases. The CDR3 spans 12 residues. Germline V gene lookup returns CDR1 MDHEN and CDR2 SYDVKM. Between the trimmed V and J ends, which lost 6 bases and 7 bases, there was a span of 12 bases. The DNA for the CDR3 is TGTGCCAGCAGGGACAAACTGCTTGGCTACACCTTC. It translates to CASRDKLLGYTF.

The chain combines TRBV7-3 with TRBJ2-6, with 7 bases aligning to TRBD2. V lost 4 bases and J lost 0; bases outside the gene matches: 6. The CDR3 covers 17 residues. Germline CDR1 is SGHTA and CDR2 is FQGTGA. The CDR3 here is CASSSRSGTSGANVLTF. The CDR3 DNA sequence: TGTGCCAGCAGCTCAAGGAGCGGGACCTCTGGGGCCAACGTCCTGACTTTC. Looking up the rest from reference TRBV7-3 and TRBJ2-6 gives the full variable domain: GAGVSQTPSNKVTEKGKYVELRCDPISGHTALYWYRQSLGQGPEFLIYFQGTGAADDSGLPNDRFFAVRPEGSVSTLKIQRTERGDSAVYLCASSSRSGTSGANVLTFGAGSRLTVL.

The table lists this clone with a few counts. The chain joins TRBV7-8 to TRBJ2-7; 10 nucleotides match TRBD2. The junction had 13 bases not matched to a gene; V was cut back by 5 bases and J by 6 bases. This CDR3 is built from 16 residues. Germline V gene data show CDR1 as SGHVS and CDR2 as FQNEAQ. CDR3 nucleotide sequence: TGTGCCAGCAGCCCCCTGGCCAGCGGGAGGGCCGGCGAGCAGTACTTC. Its translation: CASSPLASGRAGEQYF. Full variable domain (missing parts from reference TRBV7-8 and TRBJ2-7): GAGVSQSPRYKVAKRGQDVALRCDPISGHVSLFWYQQALGQGPEFLTYFQNEAQLDKSGLPSDRFFAERPEGSVSTLKIQRTQQEDSAVYLCASSPLASGRAGEQYFGPGTRLTVT.

This chain joins TRBV28 and TRBJ1-5, with D perhaps TRBD1 (6 bases). CDR3 length equals 16 residues. V was pared by 8 bases and J by 0 bases, with 17 bases between. Germline V CDR1 and CDR2: MDHEN, SYDVKM. CDR3 nucleotides: TGTGCCAGCCGGTCAGACAGGACTTATAGCAATCAGCCCCAGCATTTT. Translation gives CASRSDRTYSNQPQHF.

The genes are TRBV4-2 and TRBJ1-3, with TRBD1 identical over 7 bases. Germline CDR1 is LGHNA and CDR2 is YNFKEQ. The CDR3 is 15 amino acids. With V trimmed by 1 base and J by 3 bases, 3 bases remained unmatched. CDR3 sequence (DNA): TGTGCCAGCAGCCAAGCGGGACAGCTTGGAAACACCATATATTTT. Amino acid sequence: CASSQAGQLGNTIYF.

The chain recombines TRBV29-1 with TRBJ1-4; weak D call: TRBD1 (6 bases). Germline assignment: CDR1 SQVTM and CDR2 ANQGSEA. Trimming removed 5 bases at V and 4 bases at J, with 17 bases between. CDR3 length equals 15 residues. CDR3 in DNA: TGCAGCGTTAACAGGGCGACCGACCTTAATGAAAAACTGTTTTTT. Its translation is CSVNRATDLNEKLFF.

The rearrangement uses TRBV5-1 and TRBJ2-7; possibly TRBD2 for D (5 bases). Trimming stripped 4 bases from V and 6 bases from J, with 17 bases between. CDR1 SGHRS and CDR2 YFSETQ come from the germline V gene. The CDR3 is 14 residues long. CDR3: CASSVAGGNGEQYF. CDR3 bases: TGCGCCAGCAGCGTCGCGGGTGGGAATGGCGAGCAGTACTTC.

This clone was recorded once. The chain couples TRBV7-2 to TRBJ1-6; maybe TRBD1 (5 bases). Trimming cost V 1 base and J 11 bases, with 24 bases left between them. The CDR3 sequence is 18 residues long. Germline CDR1 and CDR2: SGHTA and FQGNSA. CDR3 DNA sequence: TGTGCCAGCAGCTTAGACGGCCCTCGGCAGGGTAGTTTGGCACCCCTCCACTTT. Translated, it gives CASSLDGPRQGSLAPLHF.

The chain carries TRBV9 and TRBJ2-2, with D possibly being TRBD2 (5 bases). Germline CDR1 SGDLS, CDR2 YYNGEE. This CDR3 has 14 residues. V lost 6 bases and J 3 bases, leaving 12 bases between the germline ends. The CDR3 protein is CASTHGKDTGELFF. In DNA, the CDR3 is TGTGCCAGCACCCACGGGAAGGACACCGGGGAGCTGTTTTTT.

The chain combines TRBV7-2 with TRBJ2-5, with D possibly TRBD1 on 5 matching bases. Germline V CDR1 and CDR2: SGHTA, FQGNSA. The CDR3 runs to 16 residues. Between the trimmed V and J ends, which lost 4 bases and 3 bases, there was a span of 18 bases. The CDR3 sequence: CASSSNRRVTEETQYF. The CDR3 DNA sequence: TGTGCCAGCAGCTCCAACCGCAGGGTTACCGAAGAGACCCAGTACTTC.

The CDR3 region has the DNA TGTGCCAGTAGTACTAGCGGGGGTGAGCAGTTCTTC. This translates into CASSTSGGEQFF. The J gene is TRBJ2-1, the V gene TRBV19, with 10 positions matching TRBD2. The germline gives CDR1 LNHDA, CDR2 SQIVND (reference sequence). This CDR3 is 12 amino acids long. Trimming at V came to 4 bases and at J to 9 bases, leaving 0 bases not matched to a gene.

The chain carries TRBV5-4 and TRBJ1-3; D unclear. Trimming took 2 bases from V and 8 from J, leaving 17 bases between them. Germline CDR1 is SGHNT and CDR2 is YYREEE (reference sequence). The CDR3 consists of 15 residues. As DNA, the CDR3 is TGTGCCAGCAGCTTTTCGTCCGGGTTCGTGGACACCATATATTTT. It specifies CASSFSSGFVDTIYF.

The chain combines TRBV11-3 with TRBJ1-1, with a possible D match to TRBD1 (5 bases). Trimming removed 8 bases at V and 0 bases at J, with 16 bases between. Germline V gives CDR1 SGHNT, CDR2 YENEEA. CDR3 length equals 15 residues. The CDR3 region has the DNA TGTGCCAGCGCCGTCGGGGGTTTCATGAACACTGAAGCTTTCTTT. Its protein product is CASAVGGFMNTEAFF.

V usage is TRBV18 and J usage is TRBJ2-5; tentatively, D is TRBD1 (5 bases). Trimming shortened V by 1 base and J by 7 bases, and 28 bases separated the two germline ends. Per germline, CDR1 KGHSH and CDR2 LQKENI. This CDR3 has 19 residues. In DNA, the CDR3 is TGTGCCAGCTCACCACAGTCGGCAGGCCAAAGGGGCGGTTTCGGGACCCAGTACTTC. It encodes CASSPQSAGQRGGFGTQYF.